The 15 T cell receptor beta chains presented below share a single source sample, sequenced in a study of blood T cells in healthy people across ages. A second PCR, run for roughly 7 to 11 cycles, used a sample-barcoded 5' primer plus a J-beta primer mix. TCRdb re-analysed the 5' RACE reads in MiXCR, keeping a single row per CDR3 protein. The sample includes roughly 1,500,000 distinct CDR3 sequences, 42% seen only once; the top ten take roughly 8.2%. The specimen sequenced was blood. All receptors come from a woman aged 18-35 years in good health.

This clonotype was seen only a few times. This rearrangement joins TRBV12-3 or TRBV12-4 to TRBJ2-2; 7 positions agree with TRBD2. With 4 bases clipped from V and 3 bases from J, the junction kept 5 bases outside the gene matches. The CDR3 sequence is 15 residues long. For the CDR3, the DNA is TGTGCCAGCAGTTACCGGACTAGGGACACCGGGGAGCTGTTTTTT. This gives the protein CASSYRTRDTGELFF.

This clonotype was found a few times. The chain carries TRBV7-2 and TRBJ2-7; the D is unclear. Trimming took off 5 bases at V and 2 bases at J, with 10 bases between the two ends. Germline CDR1 SGHTA, CDR2 FQGNSA. The CDR3 runs 13 residues. DNA for the CDR3: TGTGCCAGCAGCCCCCGTACGACCTACGAGCAGTACTTC. Translation gives CASSPRTTYEQYF.

There are a few counts of this clonotype. This chain's CDR3 is CSGRGPQETQYF. CDR3 in DNA: TGCAGCGGCAGGGGGCCCCAAGAGACCCAGTACTTC. The chain joins TRBV29-1 to TRBJ2-5; 8 positions agree with TRBD1. V was pared by 7 bases and J by 1 base, with 2 bases of the junction left unmatched. The CDR3 extends over 12 amino acids. CDR1 SQVTM and CDR2 ANQGSEA come from the germline V gene.

The rearrangement links TRBV5-1 to TRBJ2-7, with 9 bases aligning to TRBD2. The trim removed 0 bases at V and 4 bases at J, leaving 11 bases unmatched. This CDR3 spans 17 amino acids. Germline V gene lookup returns CDR1 SGHRS and CDR2 YFSETQ. CDR3 nucleotides: TGCGCCAGCAGCTTGGGGTCCCCGACTAGCGGTTTTTACGAGCAGTACTTC. The encoded protein is CASSLGSPTSGFYEQYF. Complete variable domain (other parts from reference TRBV5-1 and TRBJ2-7): KAGVTQTPRYLIKTRGQQVTLSCSPISGHRSVSWYQQTPGQGLQFLFEYFSETQRNKGNFPGRFSGRQFSNSRSEMNVSTLELGDSALYLCASSLGSPTSGFYEQYFGPGTRLTVT.

Only a few counts were recorded for this clonotype. The chain carries TRBV30 and TRBJ2-7; tentative D call: TRBD2 (5 bases). This CDR3 contains 13 residues. The V and J ends lost 0 bases and 2 bases respectively, with 8 bases between them. The germline V gene encodes CDR1 GTSNPN and CDR2 SVGIG (reference sequence). The CDR3 spells CAWSVEGTYEQYF. In DNA, the CDR3 is TGTGCCTGGAGTGTAGAGGGAACCTACGAGCAGTACTTC.

The chain uses TRBV5-1 and TRBJ2-4; 11 nucleotides align to TRBD2. The V gene's germline CDR1 is SGHRS and CDR2 YFSETQ. This CDR3 region has 18 residues. The J segment lost 0 bases and the V segment lost 2 bases, leaving 7 bases of the junction unmatched. DNA of the CDR3: TGCGCCAGCAGCTTACTAGCGGGAGACTCGAAAGCCAAAAACATTCAGTACTTC. It specifies CASSLLAGDSKAKNIQYF.

With respect to this clonotype: The DNA is left out, because the CDR3 cannot be placed on it with certainty; the CDR3 is given as TCRdb lists it. The chain uses TRBV7-2 and TRBJ1-2. Including both end residues, the CDR3 is 16 amino acids long. Per the germline V gene, CDR1 is SGHTA and CDR2 is FQGNSA. CDR3 sequence: CASSLVWAGGNYGCTF.

The rearrangement joins TRBV10-3 to TRBJ2-1; D is possibly TRBD1 or TRBD2 (6 bases each). CDR3 length equals 15 residues. Trimming removed 4 bases from V and 0 bases from J, with 10 bases in between. The germline V gene encodes CDR1 ENHRY and CDR2 SYGVKD. The CDR3 nucleotides read TGTGCCATCAGTGGGGGGGCGGGCTCCTACAATGAGCAGTTCTTC. Protein sequence: CAISGGAGSYNEQFF.

This clonotype has only a few counts. This chain connects TRBV28 to TRBJ1-6; D ambiguous. V gave up 3 bases and J gave up 7 bases, with 10 bases separating them. The germline gives CDR1 MDHEN, CDR2 SYDVKM. The CDR3 spans 14 residues. The CDR3 here is CASSLVSKNSPLHF. The CDR3 nucleotides read TGTGCCAGCAGTTTGGTCAGCAAGAATTCACCCCTCCACTTT.

This clonotype has just a few counts. The gene calls are TRBV20-1 and TRBJ2-3; 7 bases are a match to TRBD2. Germline V gene lookup returns CDR1 DFQATT and CDR2 SNEGSKA (reference sequence). V gave up 4 bases and J gave up 2 bases; unmatched junction bases: 6. CDR3 length: 14 amino acids. The CDR3 is CSATIAGSTDTQYF. The CDR3 DNA sequence: TGCAGTGCTACCATAGCGGGTTCCACAGATACGCAGTATTTT.

This chain uses TRBV6-5 with TRBJ2-5; D unclear. CDR1 MNHEY and CDR2 SVGAGI come from the germline V gene. The CDR3 totals 14 residues. Trimming removed 0 bases from V and 5 bases from J, with 10 bases in between. Written as DNA, the CDR3 is TGTGCCAGCAGTTACTCGATGAGTGGGGAGACCCAGTACTTC. Protein product: CASSYSMSGETQYF.

This clonotype was observed a handful of times. The chain is built from TRBV29-1 and TRBJ1-4; D is uncertain. V was trimmed by 2 bases and J by 6 bases, leaving 10 bases between them. The CDR3 sequence is 13 residues long. Germline CDR1 is SQVTM and CDR2 is ANQGSEA. CDR3 DNA: TGCAGCGTTGAAACGGGAGGTGATGAAAAACTGTTTTTT. Translated: CSVETGGDEKLFF.

This chain links TRBV7-9 with TRBJ2-2; unclear D gene. This CDR3 comprises 13 residues. The V end lost 5 bases, the J end lost 8 bases, and 12 bases lay between the germline ends. Germline V gene sequence: CDR1 SEHNR, CDR2 FQNEAQ (reference sequence). The CDR3 protein is CASSPRSDGELFF. The CDR3 DNA reads TGTGCCAGCAGCCCTCGGTCGGATGGGGAGCTGTTTTTT. Together with reference TRBV7-9 and TRBJ2-2, the CDR3 gives the full variable domain: DTGVSQNPRHKITKRGQNVTFRCDPISEHNRLYWYRQTLGQGPEFLTYFQNEAQLEKSRLLSDRFSAERPKGSFSTLEIQRTEQGDSAMYLCASSPRSDGELFFGEGSRLTVL.

The chain has TRBV6-6 and TRBJ1-1; possible D gene TRBD1, 5 bases. The CDR3 extends over 14 amino acids. Germline V gene lookup returns CDR1 MNHNY and CDR2 SVGAGI (reference sequence). Trimming took 6 bases from V and 6 from J, leaving 17 bases between them. CDR3 in DNA: TGTGCCAGCAGCCCCCCCCAAGGGGTTGCTGAAGCTTTCTTT. Translating it yields CASSPPQGVAEAFF.

The table lists this clonotype with a few counts. This chain joins TRBV4-2 and TRBJ2-1; 11 bases match TRBD2. The trim removed 0 bases at V and 7 bases at J, leaving 8 bases unmatched. Germline CDR1 LGHNA, CDR2 YNFKEQ. The CDR3 is 17 amino acids. CDR3 amino acids: CASSQEYTGTSGNEQFF. The DNA of the CDR3 is TGTGCCAGCAGCCAAGAGTACACCGGGACTAGCGGTAATGAGCAGTTCTTC.